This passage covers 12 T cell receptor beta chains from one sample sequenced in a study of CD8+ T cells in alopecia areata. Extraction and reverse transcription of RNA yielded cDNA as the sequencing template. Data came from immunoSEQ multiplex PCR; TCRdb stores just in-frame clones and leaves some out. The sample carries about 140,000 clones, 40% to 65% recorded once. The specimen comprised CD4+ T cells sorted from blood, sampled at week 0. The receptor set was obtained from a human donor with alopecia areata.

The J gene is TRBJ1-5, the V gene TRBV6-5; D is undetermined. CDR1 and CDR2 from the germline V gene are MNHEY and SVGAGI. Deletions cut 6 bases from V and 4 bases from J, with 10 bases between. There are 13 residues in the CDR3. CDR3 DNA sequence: TGTGCCAGCAGGTTGGACGGAAATCAGCCCCAGCATTTT. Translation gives CASRLDGNQPQHF.

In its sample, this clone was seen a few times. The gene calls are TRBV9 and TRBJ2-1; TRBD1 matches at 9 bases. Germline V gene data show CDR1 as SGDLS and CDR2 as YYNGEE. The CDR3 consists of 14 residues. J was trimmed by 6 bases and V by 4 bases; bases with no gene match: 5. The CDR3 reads CASSPGQGFNEQFF. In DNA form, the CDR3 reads TGTGCCAGCAGCCCGGGACAGGGTTTCAATGAGCAGTTCTTC.

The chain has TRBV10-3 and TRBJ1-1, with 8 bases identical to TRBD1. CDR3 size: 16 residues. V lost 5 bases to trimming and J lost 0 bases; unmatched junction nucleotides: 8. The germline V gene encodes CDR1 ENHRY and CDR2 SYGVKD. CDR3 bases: TGTGCCATCAGTAGCAGACAGGGGATTATGAACACTGAAGCTTTCTTT. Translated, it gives CAISSRQGIMNTEAFF.

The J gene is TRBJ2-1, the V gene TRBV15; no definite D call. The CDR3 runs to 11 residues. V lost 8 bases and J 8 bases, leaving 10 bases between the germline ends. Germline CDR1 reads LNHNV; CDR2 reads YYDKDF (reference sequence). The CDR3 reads CATRRGYEQFF. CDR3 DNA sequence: TGTGCCACCCGTCGCGGATATGAGCAGTTCTTC.

CDR3 nucleotide sequence: TGTGCCAGCAGTACGGGCAGGGGAGCCAAAAACATTCAGTACTTC. Amino acids: CASSTGRGAKNIQYF. This rearrangement joins TRBV28 to TRBJ2-4, with D maybe TRBD1 (6 bases). Germline CDR1 and CDR2: MDHEN and SYDVKM. V lost 5 bases and J 0 bases, leaving 11 bases between the germline ends. The CDR3 is 15 amino acids.

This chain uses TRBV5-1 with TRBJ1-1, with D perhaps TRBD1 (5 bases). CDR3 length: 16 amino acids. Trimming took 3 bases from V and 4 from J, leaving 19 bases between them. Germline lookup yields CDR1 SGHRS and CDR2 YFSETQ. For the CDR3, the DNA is TGCGCCAGCAGCTCACGTACAGGTCCGTGGGGCACTGAAGCTTTCTTT. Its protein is CASSSRTGPWGTEAFF.

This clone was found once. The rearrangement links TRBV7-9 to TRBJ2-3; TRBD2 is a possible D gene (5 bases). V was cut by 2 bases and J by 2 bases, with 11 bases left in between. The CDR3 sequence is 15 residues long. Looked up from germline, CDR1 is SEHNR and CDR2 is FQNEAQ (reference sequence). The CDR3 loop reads CASSLRERYTDTQYF. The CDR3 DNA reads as TGTGCCAGCAGCTTAAGGGAGCGCTACACAGATACGCAGTATTTT.

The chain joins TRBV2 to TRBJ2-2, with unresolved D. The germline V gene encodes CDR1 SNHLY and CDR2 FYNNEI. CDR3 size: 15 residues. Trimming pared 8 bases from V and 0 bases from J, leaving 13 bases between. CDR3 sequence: CASSMVRANTGELFF. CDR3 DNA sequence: TGTGCCAGCTCCATGGTGCGCGCGAACACCGGGGAGCTGTTTTTT.

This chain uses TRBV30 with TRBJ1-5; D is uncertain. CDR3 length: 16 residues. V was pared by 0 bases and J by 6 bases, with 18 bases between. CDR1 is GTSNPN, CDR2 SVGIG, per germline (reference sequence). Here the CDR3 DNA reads TGTGCCTGGAGTGTACGTCCTGGGCCAGGCGGTCAGCCCCAGCATTTT. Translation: CAWSVRPGPGGQPQHF.

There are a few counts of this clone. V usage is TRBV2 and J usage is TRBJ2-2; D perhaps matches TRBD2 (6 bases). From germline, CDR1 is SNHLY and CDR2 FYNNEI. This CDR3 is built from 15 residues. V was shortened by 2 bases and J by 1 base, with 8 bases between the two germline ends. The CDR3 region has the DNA TGTGCCAGCAGTGAATTGCGGGGGAACACCGGGGAGCTGTTTTTT. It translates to CASSELRGNTGELFF.

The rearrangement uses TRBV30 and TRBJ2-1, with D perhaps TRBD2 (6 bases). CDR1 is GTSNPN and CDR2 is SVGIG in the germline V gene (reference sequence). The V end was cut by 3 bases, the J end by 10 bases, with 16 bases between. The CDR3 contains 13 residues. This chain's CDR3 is CAWRATSSGEQFF. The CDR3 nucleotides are TGTGCCTGGAGGGCCACTAGCTCCGGGGAGCAGTTCTTC.

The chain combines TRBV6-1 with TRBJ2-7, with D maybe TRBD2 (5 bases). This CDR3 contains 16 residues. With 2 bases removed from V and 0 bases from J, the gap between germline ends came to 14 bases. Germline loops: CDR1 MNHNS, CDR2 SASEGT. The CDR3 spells CASSEQERVSSYEQYF. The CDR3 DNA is TGTGCCAGCAGTGAACAGGAGAGGGTTAGCTCCTACGAGCAGTACTTC.